The present entry profiles one T cell receptor (beta chain) with its context. V shed 4 bases and J 7 bases; nucleotides not matched to a gene: 10. CDR3 length equals 15 residues. In germline, CDR1 is DFQATT, CDR2 SNEGSKA (reference sequence). The sample belongs to a study of T cells in Graves' hyperthyroidism and ophthalmopathy. RNA transcripts served as the template for amplifying TCR beta CDR3 regions. Primed by the HTBI set, a first-round RT-PCR was run on the TCR CDR3. TCRdb ran MiXCR on the multiplex PCR reads and lists one entry per CDR3 protein. The sample yields about 350,000 distinct CDR3 sequences, approximately 18% seen once.

The V call is TRBV20-1, the J call TRBJ1-5; 10 bases fit TRBD1. The specimen was blood. This sequence originates from a woman in her thirties or forties with Graves' ophthalmopathy. The CDR3 DNA follows: TGCAGTGCTACTGCGGGACAGGGGTATCGGCAGCCCCAGCATTTT. Translating it yields CSATAGQGYRQPQHF.